These 30 T cell receptor beta chains were sequenced from one sample in a study of T-cell memory formation after mild COVID-19. From the 5' RACE reads, TCRdb called clonotypes with MiXCR, one entry per CDR3 protein. Of a few hundred thousand distinct CDR3 sequences in the sample, roughly a fifth were seen once. The sequencing sample was made of PBMCs or a T cell subset sorted from them (not recorded which). The receptors shown here come from an adult woman who had mild COVID-19 (a few samples of this study predate the infection). Cell type and time point are not known.

The chain carries TRBV3-1 and TRBJ2-7; D is undetermined. The germline V gene encodes CDR1 LGHDT and CDR2 YNNKEL (reference sequence). V lost 0 bases and J 5 bases, leaving 11 bases between the germline ends. The CDR3 is made up of 14 amino acids. The CDR3 region is CASSQEGFSHEQYF. The DNA for the CDR3 is TGTGCCAGCAGCCAAGAGGGTTTTTCGCACGAGCAGTACTTC.

This clonotype was seen a handful of times. This sequence joins TRBV24-1 and TRBJ2-4; 7 positions match TRBD1. V gave up 0 bases and J gave up 8 bases; unmatched junction bases: 6. CDR1 and CDR2 (germline): KGHDR, SFDVKD. The CDR3 extends over 15 amino acids. The CDR3: CATSDLRDSGDIQYF. In DNA, the CDR3 is TGTGCCACCAGTGATTTGAGGGACAGTGGTGACATTCAGTACTTC.

This clonotype was seen a few times. The J gene is TRBJ2-3, the V gene TRBV24-1; D not certain. Germline V lookup: CDR1 KGHDR, CDR2 SFDVKD. The ends were cut back, 3 bases at V and 2 bases at J, with 8 bases in the middle. This CDR3 region has 14 residues. CDR3 in amino acids: CATSDRIYTDTQYF. DNA of the CDR3: TGTGCCACCAGTGATAGGATTTACACAGATACGCAGTATTTT.

This clonotype was seen a handful of times. The chain combines TRBV12-3 or TRBV12-4 with TRBJ2-7; 7 positions match TRBD1. CDR3 length: 14 residues. V shed 2 bases and J 5 bases; nucleotides not matched to a gene: 6. The CDR3 coding sequence is TGTGCCAGCAGTTTATTAAAAGGGGGCCACGAGCAGTACTTC. Translated, it gives CASSLLKGGHEQYF.

In its sample, this clonotype was seen a few times. The chain employs TRBV4-1 and TRBJ1-1; D ambiguous. This CDR3 has 14 amino acids. The germline V and J ends were trimmed by 4 bases and 3 bases, with 12 bases remaining between them. Germline V CDR1 and CDR2: MGHRA, YSYEKL. CDR3 loop: CASSPYMMDTEAFF. CDR3 in DNA: TGCGCCAGCAGCCCATACATGATGGACACTGAAGCTTTCTTT.

The chain links TRBV7-9 to TRBJ2-2, with a possible D match to TRBD1 (7 bases). The CDR3 is made up of 17 amino acids. Looked up from germline, CDR1 is SEHNR and CDR2 is FQNEAQ (reference sequence). V lost 6 bases and J 2 bases, leaving 19 bases between the germline ends. The CDR3 DNA reads TGTGCCAGCAGGGGGGTGCGGGACAGTGCTAACACCGGGGAGCTGTTTTTT. It is translated as CASRGVRDSANTGELFF. Filled out from reference TRBV7-9 and TRBJ2-2, the complete variable domain reads DTGVSQNPRHKITKRGQNVTFRCDPISEHNRLYWYRQTLGQGPEFLTYFQNEAQLEKSRLLSDRFSAERPKGSFSTLEIQRTEQGDSAMYLCASRGVRDSANTGELFFGEGSRLTVL.

The chain employs TRBV11-2 and TRBJ2-7; the D is unclear. The CDR3 is 17 amino acids. Trimming took off 4 bases at V and 7 bases at J, with 26 bases between the two ends. The V gene's germline CDR1 is SGHAT and CDR2 FQNNGV. In DNA form, the CDR3 reads TGTGCCAGCAGCTCCCTTATCGGGCCGGGTGCTCTGGGAGAGCAGTACTTC. Protein sequence: CASSSLIGPGALGEQYF.

The rearrangement uses TRBV4-1 and TRBJ1-2; TRBD1 is a possible D gene (6 bases). V lost 2 bases and J 4 bases, leaving 8 bases between the germline ends. The germline CDR1 and CDR2 sequences are MGHRA and YSYEKL. The length of the CDR3 is 13 residues. The CDR3 loop is CASSQTGFYGYTF. Here the CDR3 DNA reads TGCGCCAGCAGCCAAACAGGGTTCTATGGCTACACCTTC.

The chain recombines TRBV9 with TRBJ2-4; D might be TRBD1 or TRBD2, each matching 5 bases. With 7 bases removed from V and 3 bases from J, the gap between germline ends came to 14 bases. Per the germline V gene, CDR1 is SGDLS and CDR2 is YYNGEE. The CDR3 is 14 amino acids. The CDR3 loop reads CASAEGSGKNIQYF. CDR3 DNA sequence: TGTGCCAGCGCTGAGGGGAGTGGCAAAAACATTCAGTACTTC.

This clonotype was seen a handful of times. The CDR3, as DNA: TGTGCCACCAGTGAAGATCCAGGCATCTCCTACGAGCAGTACTTC. Translated, it gives CATSEDPGISYEQYF. The rearrangement links TRBV24-1 to TRBJ2-7; D gene uncertain. The ends were cut back, 4 bases at V and 0 bases at J, with 12 bases in the middle. Per the germline V gene, CDR1 is KGHDR and CDR2 is SFDVKD. The CDR3 contains 15 residues.

The V and J genes are TRBV19 and TRBJ2-7; D is perhaps TRBD2 (5 bases). V dropped 10 bases and J dropped 5 bases, with 12 bases sitting between them. The V gene's germline CDR1 is LNHDA and CDR2 SQIVND (reference sequence). The CDR3 has 11 amino acids. The CDR3 spells CATNSRDEQYF. CDR3 bases: TGTGCCACCAATTCGAGGGACGAGCAGTACTTC.

This clonotype appeared a few times. The chain joins TRBV7-9 to TRBJ2-7; tentatively, D is TRBD1 (6 bases). Trimming shortened V by 2 bases and J by 4 bases, and 18 bases separated the two germline ends. The CDR3 spans 16 residues. CDR1 is SEHNR and CDR2 is FQNEAQ in the germline V gene (reference sequence). The CDR3 region has the DNA TGTGCCAGCAGCTTAAGACTGACTGACAGGCCTTACGAGCAGTACTTC. Protein product: CASSLRLTDRPYEQYF.

The CDR3 region is CASFPGREGEQYF. In DNA form, the CDR3 reads TGTGCCAGCTTCCCGGGCAGGGAGGGCGAGCAGTACTTC. The chain joins TRBV18 to TRBJ2-7; 7 bases are shared with TRBD2. CDR1 is KGHSH and CDR2 is LQKENI in the germline V gene. This CDR3 region has 13 residues. Trimming took 7 bases from V and 6 from J; bases not matched to a gene: 9. The whole variable domain, filled in from reference TRBV18 and TRBJ2-7, reads NAGVMQNPRHLVRRRGQEARLRCSPMKGHSHVYWYRQLPEEGLKFMVYLQKENIIDESGMPKERFSAEFPKEGPSILRIQQVVRGDSAAYFCASFPGREGEQYFGPGTRLTVT.

This clonotype was observed a handful of times. The gene calls are TRBV12-3 or TRBV12-4 and TRBJ2-4; D gene uncertain. CDR3 length: 13 residues. Deletions cut 5 bases from V and 7 bases from J, with 12 bases between. CDR3 region: CASSTSTANIQYF. CDR3 coding DNA: TGTGCCAGCAGTACATCGACGGCGAACATTCAGTACTTC.

This chain joins TRBV3-1 and TRBJ2-7; D unclear. Germline CDR1 is LGHDT and CDR2 is YNNKEL (reference sequence). The CDR3 has 13 amino acids. Trimming shortened V by 1 base and J by 5 bases, and 9 bases separated the two germline ends. The CDR3 DNA sequence: TGTGCCAGCAGCCAAGTTCGAACTCACGAGCAGTACTTC. Translating it yields CASSQVRTHEQYF.

J is TRBJ1-2 and V is TRBV24-1, with D possibly matching TRBD1 (6 bases). This CDR3 comprises 16 residues. Per germline, CDR1 KGHDR and CDR2 SFDVKD. V dropped 5 bases and J dropped 4 bases, with 19 bases sitting between them. In DNA, the CDR3 is TGTGCCACCAGTGCCACTCTGGGGACAACCGTCTATGGCTACACCTTC. Translated, it gives CATSATLGTTVYGYTF.

This clonotype was recorded a few times. The CDR3 DNA sequence: TGTGCCAGCAGTTTATTGAAAGATTACGAGCAGTACTTC. This gives the protein CASSLLKDYEQYF. V usage is TRBV12-3 or TRBV12-4 and J usage is TRBJ2-7; D is unresolved. CDR3 size: 13 residues. With 2 bases removed from V and 4 bases from J, the gap between germline ends came to 9 bases.

This clonotype showed up just a few times. The rearrangement joins TRBV7-3 to TRBJ2-3, with 10 nucleotides matching TRBD2. V dropped 5 bases and J dropped 4; count of bases not matched to a gene: 6. The CDR3 consists of 15 residues. Looked up from germline, CDR1 is SGHTA and CDR2 is FQGTGA. CDR3 in DNA: TGTGCCAGCAGCCCAGCGGGGGGGTCCTCAGATACGCAGTATTTT. This codes for CASSPAGGSSDTQYF.

This clonotype showed up just a few times. CDR3 sequence (DNA): TGTGCCAGCAGTTTAAGGGCTAGCGGGGACTACGAGCAGTACTTC. Encoded protein: CASSLRASGDYEQYF. The chain carries TRBV27 and TRBJ2-7, with TRBD2 identical over 9 bases. V lost 2 bases to trimming and J lost 3 bases; unmatched junction nucleotides: 5. Per the germline V gene, CDR1 is MNHEY and CDR2 is SMNVEV (reference sequence). The CDR3 is made up of 15 amino acids.

The V gene is TRBV7-8, the J gene TRBJ1-4; 7 bases line up with TRBD1. The germline CDR1 and CDR2 sequences are SGHVS and FQNEAQ. CDR3 length: 15 residues. V lost 0 bases and J lost 7; bases outside the gene matches: 5. CDR3: CASSLAEGQTEKLFF. The CDR3 nucleotides read TGTGCCAGCAGCTTAGCTGAGGGACAGACTGAAAAACTGTTTTTT.

The V gene is TRBV12-3 or TRBV12-4, the J gene TRBJ2-1, with 7 bases aligning to TRBD1. The V and J ends lost 6 bases and 2 bases, in that order; junction bases with no gene match: 10. This CDR3 is 16 amino acids long. This chain's CDR3 is CASRPPITGAYNEQFF. The DNA for the CDR3 is TGTGCCAGCAGACCCCCCATAACAGGGGCCTACAATGAGCAGTTCTTC.

This clonotype was seen a handful of times. The chain employs TRBV18 and TRBJ2-1; TRBD2 is a possible D gene (5 bases). Germline loops: CDR1 KGHSH, CDR2 LQKENI. V lost 0 bases and J 0 bases, leaving 6 bases between the germline ends. The CDR3 extends over 15 amino acids. The CDR3 DNA follows: TGTGCCAGCTCACCACCGGACTTCTCCTACAATGAGCAGTTCTTC. Translating it yields CASSPPDFSYNEQFF.

This clonotype showed up just a few times. The chain links TRBV29-1 to TRBJ2-5, with D unresolved. From germline, CDR1 is SQVTM and CDR2 ANQGSEA. There are 13 residues in the CDR3. V was pared by 5 bases and J by 5 bases, with 15 bases between. Here the CDR3 reads CSVYPGETETQYF. The CDR3 bases are TGCAGCGTTTACCCTGGGGAAACGGAGACCCAGTACTTC.

This chain links TRBV5-1 with TRBJ2-3; 8 bases line up with TRBD2. Germline assignment: CDR1 SGHRS and CDR2 YFSETQ. The V gene end was trimmed by 0 bases and the J gene end by 6 bases; junction bases not matched to a gene: 9. The CDR3 runs 16 residues. The CDR3 coding sequence is TGCGCCAGCAGCTTGGATCCCGGGGGGGCTTCGGATACGCAGTATTTT. It yields the protein CASSLDPGGASDTQYF.

The V and J genes are TRBV29-1 and TRBJ2-7; 7 bases line up with TRBD2. V lost 4 bases and J lost 2; bases outside the gene matches: 11. The CDR3 is made up of 15 amino acids. Per germline, CDR1 SQVTM and CDR2 ANQGSEA. This CDR3 is CSVVFGTTNTYEQYF. The DNA for the CDR3 is TGCAGCGTTGTTTTCGGGACTACTAATACCTACGAGCAGTACTTC.

The J gene is TRBJ2-5, the V gene TRBV27, with D perhaps matching TRBD1 (7 bases). This CDR3 comprises 13 residues. The V end lost 8 bases, the J end lost 5 bases, and 15 bases lay between the germline ends. From germline, CDR1 is MNHEY and CDR2 SMNVEV (reference sequence). CDR3 nucleotide sequence: TGTGCCAGCGCGGACAGGAGGGGGGAGACCCAGTACTTC. Translation gives CASADRRGETQYF.

This clonotype was observed a handful of times. This chain uses TRBV24-1 with TRBJ2-3; 13 nucleotides align to TRBD2. Trimming took 4 bases from V and 4 from J; bases not matched to a gene: 4. The CDR3 totals 16 residues. CDR1 and CDR2 (germline): KGHDR, SFDVKD. The CDR3 DNA reads TGTGCCACCAGTGACCTGACTAGCGGGAGGTCAGATACGCAGTATTTT. Translated: CATSDLTSGRSDTQYF.

CDR3 sequence: CSVEVTGTSSYEQYF. The CDR3 nucleotides read TGCAGCGTTGAAGTCACGGGGACGAGCTCCTACGAGCAGTACTTC. The J gene is TRBJ2-7, the V gene TRBV29-1; D possibly uses TRBD1 or TRBD2 (5 bases each). The CDR3 consists of 15 residues. The V end lost 1 base, the J end lost 0 bases, and 13 bases lay between the germline ends. The V gene's germline CDR1 is SQVTM and CDR2 ANQGSEA.

This clonotype came up a few times. The chain uses TRBV19 and TRBJ1-4; TRBD1 might be the D (5 bases). CDR1 is LNHDA, CDR2 SQIVND, per germline (reference sequence). The V end lost 7 bases, the J end lost 4 bases, and 19 bases lay between the germline ends. The CDR3 extends over 16 amino acids. CDR3 nucleotides: TGTGCCAGTACCTCAAAAACAGGCCGGCTTAATGAAAAACTGTTTTTT. It yields the protein CASTSKTGRLNEKLFF. The full variable domain, in which reference TRBV19 and TRBJ1-4 provide the parts outside the CDR3, is DGGITQSPKYLFRKEGQNVTLSCEQNLNHDAMYWYRQDPGQGLRLIYYSQIVNDFQKGDIAEGYSVSREKKESFPLTVTSAQKNPTAFYLCASTSKTGRLNEKLFFGSGTQLSVL.

The table lists this clonotype with a few counts. The chain has TRBV5-6 and TRBJ1-5, with 10 bases that match TRBD1. The CDR3 covers 18 residues. The V and J ends lost 4 bases and 2 bases, in that order; junction bases with no gene match: 12. The germline CDR1 and CDR2 sequences are SGHDT and YYEEEE. The CDR3 DNA reads TGTGCCAGCAGCCTGTGGACAGGGGGATCAAGGGGCAATCAGCCCCAGCATTTT. This sequence encodes CASSLWTGGSRGNQPQHF.